This T cell receptor (beta chain) was sequenced for a study of regulatory T cells in long-lasting Graves disease. Indicated time point: newly diagnosed GD, antithyroid drugs for less than 3 months. PBMC RNA served as the TCR library source. Construction of TCR beta libraries relied on iRepertoire HTBI primers and on Arm-PCR targeting CDR3 regions. Each CDR3 protein is one row after TCRdb ran MiXCR on the multiplex PCR reads. The data hold about 440,000 distinct CDR3 sequences, with approximately 16% observed a single time. The V gene's germline CDR1 is LGHDT and CDR2 YNNKEL (reference sequence). Trimming removed 4 bases at V and 0 bases at J, with 12 bases between. This CDR3 contains 15 residues. This clonotype was seen at least ten times. Its antigen remains unknown. Broader study findings: Gene preferences differed: TRBV28, TRBJ1-2, TRBJ2-5 in persistent cases.

The same data also contributed to another study, on T cells in Graves' hyperthyroidism and ophthalmopathy. That publication notes: Diagnosis of hyperthyroidism was new in patients aged 18 to 65, and its duration was under 2 months. TCR CDR3 regions were first amplified by RT-PCR with HTBI primers. Clonotypes that were expanded in thyroid above 0.001 mostly appeared in blood too.

V usage is TRBV3-1 and J usage is TRBJ1-1, with no clear D. The receptor comes from a woman younger than 45 with Graves disease. The sequencing used peripheral blood mononuclear cells (PBMCs), collected at new diagnosis, from a patient treated with antithyroid drugs. CDR3 bases: TGTGCCAGCAGCCCTTCGGCGGCTGTGAACACTGAAGCTTTCTTT. It encodes CASSPSAAVNTEAFF.